This entry lists 10 T cell receptor beta chains sequenced from one sample in a study of preoperative IRX-2 immunotherapy in early breast cancer. This sample's treatment: preoperative locoregional IRX-2 cytokine immunotherapy. Using immunoSEQ multiplex PCR, the repertoire was profiled, and TCRdb retains in-frame clones only, with some absent. The table has about 98,000 clones, just over 85% seen once. The input for sequencing was tumor tissue, taken after IRX-2 immunotherapy. Receptor source: a human donor with breast cancer.

V is TRBV5-1 and J is TRBJ1-2; D gene ambiguous. The length of the CDR3 is 14 residues. Per germline, CDR1 SGHRS and CDR2 YFSETQ. Between the trimmed V and J ends, which lost 4 bases and 1 base, there was a span of 11 bases. The CDR3 loop reads CASSPARHNYGYTF. The CDR3 region has the DNA TGCGCCAGCAGCCCTGCCAGGCATAACTATGGCTACACCTTC.

The chain links TRBV18 to TRBJ2-5; TRBD2 matches 8 bases. V was pared by 4 bases and J by 1 base, with 8 bases of the junction left unmatched. The CDR3 covers 16 residues. Germline CDR1 KGHSH, CDR2 LQKENI. The CDR3 coding sequence is TGTGCCAGCTCACGCCTTCGGGAGGGATTCCAAGAGACCCAGTACTTC. This gives the protein CASSRLREGFQETQYF.

V is TRBV9 and J is TRBJ1-1; possible D gene TRBD1, 5 bases. V lost 6 bases, J lost 0 bases, and 12 bases lay in between. The CDR3 is made up of 14 amino acids. Germline assignment: CDR1 SGDLS and CDR2 YYNGEE. The CDR3 loop reads CASKAQDMNTEAFF. CDR3 nucleotides: TGTGCCAGCAAGGCTCAGGACATGAACACTGAAGCTTTCTTT. Together with reference TRBV9 and TRBJ1-1, the CDR3 gives the full variable domain: DSGVTQTPKHLITATGQRVTLRCSPRSGDLSVYWYQQSLDQGLQFLIQYYNGEERAKGNILERFSAQQFPDLHSELNLSSLELGDSALYFCASKAQDMNTEAFFGQGTRLTVV.

This chain joins TRBV11-3 and TRBJ2-2, with no clear D. Trimming left V 5 bases short and J 1 base short, with 14 bases between. CDR1 is SGHNT, CDR2 YENEEA, per germline. This CDR3 is built from 16 residues. CDR3 region: CASSPRGPVNTGELFF. The CDR3 DNA reads as TGTGCCAGCAGCCCCCGAGGCCCGGTGAACACCGGGGAGCTGTTTTTT.

This rearrangement joins TRBV10-1 to TRBJ2-7; TRBD1 agrees at 7 bases. V shed 5 bases, J shed 1 base, and the junction held 5 bases outside the gene matches. The CDR3 has 14 amino acids. Looked up from germline, CDR1 is WNHNN and CDR2 is SYGVQD (reference sequence). The CDR3 reads CASSKGARSYEQYF. In DNA, the CDR3 is TGCGCCAGCAGTAAGGGGGCGAGGTCCTACGAGCAGTACTTC.

V is TRBV6-8 and J is TRBJ2-7; the D gene could be TRBD1 or TRBD2 (5 bases each). Trimming removed 4 bases from V and 2 bases from J, with 9 bases in between. This CDR3 is 13 amino acids long. The germline V gene has CDR1 MNHGY and CDR2 SAAAGT. Written as DNA, the CDR3 is TGTGCCAGCAGTTCATCGGGGCCCTACGAGCAGTACTTC. Translating gives CASSSSGPYEQYF.

V usage is TRBV6-9 and J usage is TRBJ2-5; either TRBD1 or TRBD2 may supply D (5 bases each). Trimming removed 6 bases at V and 5 bases at J, with 19 bases between. CDR3 length: 15 residues. Germline V gene lookup returns CDR1 MNHGY and CDR2 SVAAGI. This chain's CDR3 is CASSLSGTPGETQYF. The DNA of the CDR3 is TGTGCCAGCAGCCTCTCCGGGACCCCGGGCGAGACCCAGTACTTC.

This sequence joins TRBV7-1 and TRBJ2-3; the match to TRBD1 covers 9 bases. TRBV7-1 has ORF status, its function being uncertain. This CDR3 spans 16 amino acids. Trimming removed 5 bases from V and 2 bases from J; junction bases left unmatched: 8. CDR3 sequence reads: CASSPHGTGLTDTQYF. In nucleotides, the CDR3 is TGTGCCAGCAGCCCCCACGGGACAGGGCTCACAGATACGCAGTATTTT.

V gene TRBV12-5 combines with J gene TRBJ1-5, with no clear D. V was shortened by 7 bases and J by 3 bases, with 16 bases between the two germline ends. Per germline, CDR1 LGHNT and CDR2 FRNRAP. This CDR3 spans 15 amino acids. DNA of the CDR3: TGTGCTAGTGATCCTCTCGGACGGATCAATCAGCCCCAGCATTTT. Protein: CASDPLGRINQPQHF.

V is TRBV18 and J is TRBJ2-1, with unresolved D. The CDR3 contains 12 residues. CDR1 is KGHSH, CDR2 LQKENI, per germline. Trimming removed 2 bases at V and 7 bases at J, with 6 bases between. CDR3 residues: CASSPYKNEQFF. The CDR3 DNA reads as TGTGCCAGCTCACCATACAAAAATGAGCAGTTCTTC.